This T cell receptor beta chain was obtained from a study of technical replicates of blood from four donors. The data were produced by immunoSEQ multiplex PCR, yet TCRdb's version contains in-frame clones alone and is incomplete. The sample includes some 80,000 clones, 90% to 95% seen only once; the top ten take under 0.5%. Germline loops: CDR1 SGHDN, CDR2 FVKESK. J was trimmed by 6 bases and V by 5 bases; bases with no gene match: 16. This CDR3 comprises 17 residues. V is TRBV14 and J is TRBJ2-3, with 8 bases that match TRBD2. Material: T cells isolated from PBMCs. The sequence was obtained from a human donor in good health. The CDR3 DNA is TGTGCCAGCAGCGTACGGATAGCGGGATTCCTGTCGGATACGCAGTATTTT. This codes for CASSVRIAGFLSDTQYF. The complete variable domain, with remaining parts taken from reference TRBV14 and TRBJ2-3, reads EAGVTQFPSHSVIEKGQTVTLRCDPISGHDNLYWYRRVMGKEIKFLLHFVKESKQDESGMPNNRFLAERTGGTYSTLKVQPAELEDSGVYFCASSVRIAGFLSDTQYFGPGTRLTVL.